Shown below are 28 T cell receptor beta chains from a single sample sequenced in a study of cytomegalovirus exposure and HLA in healthy donors. A multiplex PCR was run with 60 Vbeta primers and 13 Jbeta primers. Sequencing was performed with immunoSEQ multiplex PCR; in TCRdb, only in-frame clones are kept and a portion is missing. This sample yields 150,000 or so clones, of which about 80% are seen a single time; approximately 1.4% belongs to the top ten. Sequenced material: PBMCs. These receptors were obtained from a man aged 25-45 years in good health and CMV-seronegative.

The rearrangement uses TRBV19 and TRBJ2-5, with 9 positions matching TRBD2. This CDR3 is built from 16 residues. J lost 5 bases, V lost 3 bases, and 10 bases had no gene match. Germline V gene data show CDR1 as LNHDA and CDR2 as SQIVND (reference sequence). The CDR3 sequence is CASSMGLARRSETQYF. The CDR3 DNA reads TGTGCCAGTAGTATGGGACTAGCTAGGCGGTCGGAGACCCAGTACTTC.

J is TRBJ2-7 and V is TRBV7-6, with 11 nucleotides matching TRBD1. This CDR3 region has 14 residues. The germline gives CDR1 SGHVS, CDR2 FNYEAQ. Unmatched junction bases numbered 3, after V lost 4 bases and J lost 4 bases. CDR3 nucleotides: TGTGCCAGCAGCTCGGGACAGGGGGGGTACGAGCAGTACTTC. It encodes CASSSGQGGYEQYF.

The rearrangement links TRBV5-1 to TRBJ2-3, with a possible D match to TRBD2 (6 bases). The V gene's germline CDR1 is SGHRS and CDR2 YFSETQ. Trimming pared 4 bases from V and 4 bases from J, leaving 16 bases between. The CDR3 covers 15 residues. In nucleotides, the CDR3 is TGCGCCAGCAGCCCCGGGACTCACAGAGCAGATACGCAGTATTTT. Translated: CASSPGTHRADTQYF. Together with reference TRBV5-1 and TRBJ2-3, the CDR3 gives the full variable domain: KAGVTQTPRYLIKTRGQQVTLSCSPISGHRSVSWYQQTPGQGLQFLFEYFSETQRNKGNFPGRFSGRQFSNSRSEMNVSTLELGDSALYLCASSPGTHRADTQYFGPGTRLTVL.

The gene calls are TRBV11-2 and TRBJ2-7, with D possibly being TRBD1 (6 bases). The germline gives CDR1 SGHAT, CDR2 FQNNGV. The CDR3 loop spans 14 amino acids. V lost 5 bases and J 2 bases, leaving 13 bases between the germline ends. CDR3 sequence (DNA): TGTGCCAGCAGCCAAGGGGACATTGCCTACGAGCAGTACTTC. This sequence encodes CASSQGDIAYEQYF. The full variable domain, its missing parts supplied by reference TRBV11-2 and TRBJ2-7, is EAGVAQSPRYKIIEKRQSVAFWCNPISGHATLYWYQQILGQGPKLLIQFQNNGVVDDSQLPKDRFSAERLKGVDSTLKIQPAKLEDSAVYLCASSQGDIAYEQYFGPGTRLTVT.

The CDR3 DNA reads TGCGCCAGCAGCTCGTCCCGGGACAGGGGATTGTCGAACACCGGGGAGCTGTTTTTT. Translation gives CASSSSRDRGLSNTGELFF. The chain carries TRBV5-1 and TRBJ2-2; TRBD1 agrees at 10 bases. V lost 3 bases to trimming and J lost 0 bases; unmatched junction nucleotides: 11. The germline V gene encodes CDR1 SGHRS and CDR2 YFSETQ. This CDR3 is 19 amino acids long.

V usage is TRBV5-4 and J usage is TRBJ2-2, with 8 bases lining up with TRBD1. Germline lookup yields CDR1 SGHNT and CDR2 YYREEE (reference sequence). V trimming: 0 bases; J trimming: 4 bases; junction bases outside the gene matches: 8. The CDR3 totals 17 residues. CDR3 in DNA: TGTGCCAGCAGCTTGGATCAGGGGGCGGCGGGCACCGGGGAGCTGTTTTTT. This codes for CASSLDQGAAGTGELFF.

The CDR3 here is CASSAEYRGLTNYGYTF. The CDR3 bases are TGTGCCAGCAGTGCCGAATACAGGGGCCTAACTAACTATGGCTACACCTTC. The rearrangement joins TRBV2 to TRBJ1-2; 7 bases align to TRBD1. Germline V gene data show CDR1 as SNHLY and CDR2 as FYNNEI. With V trimmed by 4 bases and J by 0 bases, 11 bases remained unmatched. This CDR3 spans 17 amino acids. The entire variable domain, with the rest obtained from reference TRBV2 and TRBJ1-2, is as follows: EPEVTQTPSHQVTQMGQEVILRCVPISNHLYFYWYRQILGQKVEFLVSFYNNEISEKSEIFDDQFSVERPDGSNFTLKIRSTKLEDSAMYFCASSAEYRGLTNYGYTFGSGTRLTVV.

The chain recombines TRBV18 with TRBJ1-5; D call uncertain. V shed 6 bases and J shed 5 bases, with 14 bases lying between them. Germline lookup yields CDR1 KGHSH and CDR2 LQKENI. This CDR3 is 14 amino acids long. The CDR3 protein is CASSPPGSYQPQHF. The CDR3, as DNA: TGTGCCAGCTCCCCCCCAGGTTCGTATCAGCCCCAGCATTTT. Combining the CDR3 with reference TRBV18 and TRBJ1-5 gives the whole variable domain NAGVMQNPRHLVRRRGQEARLRCSPMKGHSHVYWYRQLPEEGLKFMVYLQKENIIDESGMPKERFSAEFPKEGPSILRIQQVVRGDSAAYFCASSPPGSYQPQHFGDGTRLSIL.

CDR3 sequence reads: CASSQDFGLAGGQETQYF. In DNA, the CDR3 is TGCGCCAGCAGCCAAGATTTTGGCCTAGCGGGGGGGCAGGAGACCCAGTACTTC. This chain uses TRBV4-3 with TRBJ2-5; TRBD2 matches at 12 bases. Germline lookup yields CDR1 LGHNA and CDR2 YSLEER. The CDR3 spans 18 residues. Trimming removed 0 bases from V and 5 bases from J; junction bases left unmatched: 10.

The CDR3 bases are TGTGCCTGGACCAGCGGGGGGGCCACCGGGGAGCTGTTTTTT. It encodes CAWTSGGATGELFF. The rearrangement links TRBV30 to TRBJ2-2, with 10 bases aligning to TRBD2. This CDR3 is built from 14 residues. Germline V gives CDR1 GTSNPN, CDR2 SVGIG (reference sequence). The trim removed 4 bases at V and 4 bases at J, leaving 3 bases unmatched.

The chain uses TRBV15 and TRBJ2-1; D remains unclear. The CDR3 loop spans 15 amino acids. The V and J ends lost 0 bases and 3 bases respectively, with 9 bases between them. CDR1 LNHNV and CDR2 YYDKDF come from the germline V gene (reference sequence). The CDR3 is CATSRDPQVYNEQFF. In nucleotides, the CDR3 is TGTGCCACCAGCAGAGATCCGCAGGTCTACAATGAGCAGTTCTTC.

The genes are TRBV30 and TRBJ2-1; 8 bases agree with TRBD2. Trimming removed 2 bases from V and 10 bases from J; junction bases left unmatched: 10. Germline assignment: CDR1 GTSNPN and CDR2 SVGIG (reference sequence). The CDR3 runs to 14 residues. CDR3 in amino acids: CAWSSGGAGGEQFF. The CDR3 coding sequence is TGTGCCTGGAGTTCGGGTGGGGCGGGGGGAGAGCAGTTCTTC.

The table lists this clone with a few counts. This chain links TRBV5-4 with TRBJ2-5; a possible D gene is TRBD2 (5 bases). The DNA end favors TRBJ2-7, so the J call may be wrong. There are 11 residues in the CDR3. Per germline, CDR1 SGHNT and CDR2 YYREEE (reference sequence). For the CDR3, the DNA is TGTGCCAGCAGCACGGGATACGAGCAGTACTTC. This sequence encodes CASSTGYEQYF.

The chain joins TRBV4-3 to TRBJ2-5; 15 bases match TRBD2. The V segment lost 0 bases and the J segment 4 bases; nucleotides outside the gene matches: 3. Germline V gene lookup returns CDR1 LGHNA and CDR2 YSLEER. The CDR3 has 17 amino acids. The CDR3 reads CASSQDWTSGGGETQYF. CDR3 in DNA: TGCGCCAGCAGCCAAGATTGGACTAGCGGGGGGGGAGAGACCCAGTACTTC.

V usage is TRBV5-4 and J usage is TRBJ2-2; 8 bases are shared with TRBD1. This CDR3 is 15 amino acids long. With V trimmed by 4 bases and J by 5 bases, 7 bases remained unmatched. Germline CDR1 reads SGHNT; CDR2 reads YYREEE (reference sequence). CDR3 amino acids: CASSPRQGRTGELFF. The CDR3 DNA sequence: TGTGCCAGCAGCCCTCGACAGGGGAGGACCGGGGAGCTGTTTTTT. The variable domain in full, completed from reference TRBV5-4 and TRBJ2-2, reads ETGVTQSPTHLIKTRGQQVTLRCSSQSGHNTVSWYQQALGQGPQFIFQYYREEENGRGNFPPRFSGLQFPNYSSELNVNALELDDSALYLCASSPRQGRTGELFFGEGSRLTVL.

This chain links TRBV10-3 with TRBJ2-7; D is possibly TRBD1 (6 bases). The germline V gene has CDR1 ENHRY and CDR2 SYGVKD. The CDR3 totals 14 residues. V gave up 1 base and J gave up 5 bases, with 12 bases separating them. The CDR3 loop is CAISEFNQGNEQYF. The CDR3 DNA sequence: TGTGCCATCAGTGAGTTTAATCAGGGGAACGAGCAGTACTTC.

The chain recombines TRBV5-6 with TRBJ1-5; 7 bases fit TRBD1. Germline CDR1 and CDR2: SGHDT and YYEEEE. The CDR3 contains 15 residues. Losses at the gene ends were 1 base for V and 2 bases for J; bases not matched to a gene: 3. The CDR3 spells CASSLTGDGNQPQHF. The CDR3 DNA sequence: TGTGCCAGCAGCTTGACAGGGGATGGCAATCAGCCCCAGCATTTT.

The genes are TRBV28 and TRBJ2-3; no firm D call. CDR3 size: 15 residues. Trimming stripped 6 bases from V and 8 bases from J, with 21 bases between. Germline V gene lookup returns CDR1 MDHEN and CDR2 SYDVKM. The CDR3 loop is CASRKDTNQASTQYF. The CDR3 coding sequence is TGTGCCAGCAGGAAAGACACCAACCAAGCATCTACGCAGTATTTT. Based on the CDR3 plus reference TRBV28 and TRBJ2-3, the full variable domain is DVKVTQSSRYLVKRTGEKVFLECVQDMDHENMFWYRQDPGLGLRLIYFSYDVKMKEKGDIPEGYSVSREKKERFSLILESASTNQTSMYLCASRKDTNQASTQYFGPGTRLTVL.

The rearrangement links TRBV7-8 to TRBJ2-5; 7 bases align to TRBD2. Looked up from germline, CDR1 is SGHVS and CDR2 is FQNEAQ. There are 15 residues in the CDR3. V lost 5 bases and J lost 5; bases outside the gene matches: 11. CDR3 loop: CASSKIAGRPETQYF. CDR3 DNA: TGTGCCAGCAGCAAAATAGCGGGTCGGCCGGAGACCCAGTACTTC. Based on the CDR3 plus reference TRBV7-8 and TRBJ2-5, the full variable domain is GAGVSQSPRYKVAKRGQDVALRCDPISGHVSLFWYQQALGQGPEFLTYFQNEAQLDKSGLPSDRFFAERPEGSVSTLKIQRTQQEDSAVYLCASSKIAGRPETQYFGPGTRLLVL.

CDR3 nucleotides: TGTGCCAGCAGCCGAGGACAGAACTACGAGCAGTACTTC. As protein: CASSRGQNYEQYF. The chain employs TRBV14 and TRBJ2-7, with D possibly matching TRBD1 (6 bases). Germline loops: CDR1 SGHDN, CDR2 FVKESK. The CDR3 spans 13 residues. V gave up 4 bases and J gave up 3 bases, with 10 bases separating them.

The V call is TRBV2, the J call TRBJ1-2, with D tentatively TRBD1 (5 bases). The germline V gene has CDR1 SNHLY and CDR2 FYNNEI. V was shortened by 7 bases and J by 8 bases, with 17 bases between the two germline ends. The CDR3 is made up of 13 amino acids. CDR3 nucleotide sequence: TGTGCCAGCACCGGATTGGGGCATCTGGGCTACACCTTC. This sequence encodes CASTGLGHLGYTF.

The V and J genes are TRBV10-3 and TRBJ2-7; no definite D call. Trimming cost V 2 bases and J 2 bases, with 13 bases left between them. From germline, CDR1 is ENHRY and CDR2 SYGVKD. CDR3 length: 15 residues. The CDR3 region has the DNA TGTGCCATCAGTGAGGGTGGGCAGTACCCCTACGAGCAGTACTTC. Translation: CAISEGGQYPYEQYF.

The chain carries TRBV19 and TRBJ2-2, with 8 bases aligning to TRBD1. The CDR3 is 15 residues long. V lost 5 bases and J lost 1; bases outside the gene matches: 3. The germline V gene encodes CDR1 LNHDA and CDR2 SQIVND (reference sequence). The CDR3 nucleotides read TGTGCCAGTAGTCCAGGGACAGGGAACACCGGGGAGCTGTTTTTT. It encodes CASSPGTGNTGELFF.

This clone has more than one count but fewer than ten. This chain joins TRBV19 and TRBJ1-4; TRBD1 matches 7 bases. The V segment lost 4 bases and the J segment 7 bases; nucleotides outside the gene matches: 9. CDR3 size: 15 residues. Germline V gene lookup returns CDR1 LNHDA and CDR2 SQIVND (reference sequence). The CDR3 spells CASSTHRGRGEKLFF. Written as DNA, the CDR3 is TGTGCCAGTAGTACTCACAGGGGACGCGGTGAAAAACTGTTTTTT.

This chain joins TRBV13 and TRBJ1-1; D is possibly TRBD1 (5 bases). CDR3 length: 13 amino acids. Trimming pared 10 bases from V and 1 base from J, leaving 13 bases between. Germline V gene data show CDR1 as PRHDT and CDR2 as FYEKMQ (reference sequence). This CDR3 is CATTQGRNTEAFF. The CDR3 nucleotides are TGTGCCACCACGCAGGGTCGGAACACTGAAGCTTTCTTT.

This clone appeared a few times. The genes are TRBV4-2 and TRBJ1-5, with 7 positions matching TRBD1. Looked up from germline, CDR1 is LGHNA and CDR2 is YNFKEQ. V lost 1 base and J lost 9; bases outside the gene matches: 12. This CDR3 contains 16 residues. CDR3 nucleotide sequence: TGTGCCAGCAGCCAAGTCGACAGGGCTATTGAGGGGCCCCAGCATTTT. Its protein product is CASSQVDRAIEGPQHF.

There are a few counts of this clone. This chain uses TRBV7-9 with TRBJ2-1; 8 bases match TRBD2. J gave up 8 bases and V 0 bases, and 6 bases lay outside the gene matches. CDR1 is SEHNR, CDR2 FQNEAQ, per germline (reference sequence). The CDR3 runs 15 residues. DNA for the CDR3: TGTGCCAGCAGCTTAGCCCGGACTAGCTTGGATGAGCAGTTCTTC. Encoded protein: CASSLARTSLDEQFF.

This sequence joins TRBV7-8 and TRBJ2-5, with 10 nucleotides matching TRBD2. The length of the CDR3 is 17 residues. The trim removed 2 bases at V and 4 bases at J, leaving 10 bases unmatched. Per germline, CDR1 SGHVS and CDR2 FQNEAQ. Here the CDR3 reads CASSLTSGGASRETQYF. The CDR3 DNA reads TGTGCCAGCAGCTTAACGAGCGGGGGGGCCTCTAGAGAGACCCAGTACTTC.